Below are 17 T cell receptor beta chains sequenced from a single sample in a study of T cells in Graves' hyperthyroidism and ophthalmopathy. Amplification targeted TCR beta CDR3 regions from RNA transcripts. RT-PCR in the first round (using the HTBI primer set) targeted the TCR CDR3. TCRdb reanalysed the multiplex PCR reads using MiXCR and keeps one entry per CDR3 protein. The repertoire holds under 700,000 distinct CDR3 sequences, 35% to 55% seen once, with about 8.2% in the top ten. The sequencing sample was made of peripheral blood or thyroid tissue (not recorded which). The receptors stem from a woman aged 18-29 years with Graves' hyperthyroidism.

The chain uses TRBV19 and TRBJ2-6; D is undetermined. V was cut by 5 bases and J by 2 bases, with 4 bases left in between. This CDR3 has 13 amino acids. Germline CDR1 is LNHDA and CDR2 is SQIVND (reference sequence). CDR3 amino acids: CASSGAGANVLTF. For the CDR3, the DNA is TGTGCCAGTAGTGGGGCTGGGGCCAACGTCCTGACTTTC.

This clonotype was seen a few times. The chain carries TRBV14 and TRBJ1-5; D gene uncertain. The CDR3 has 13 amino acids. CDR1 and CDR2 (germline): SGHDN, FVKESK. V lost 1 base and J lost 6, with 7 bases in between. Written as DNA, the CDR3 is TGTGCCAGCAGCCAAGGATCACTTCAGCCCCAGCATTTT. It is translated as CASSQGSLQPQHF. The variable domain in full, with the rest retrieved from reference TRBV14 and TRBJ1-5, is EAGVTQFPSHSVIEKGQTVTLRCDPISGHDNLYWYRRVMGKEIKFLLHFVKESKQDESGMPNNRFLAERTGGTYSTLKVQPAELEDSGVYFCASSQGSLQPQHFGDGTRLSIL.

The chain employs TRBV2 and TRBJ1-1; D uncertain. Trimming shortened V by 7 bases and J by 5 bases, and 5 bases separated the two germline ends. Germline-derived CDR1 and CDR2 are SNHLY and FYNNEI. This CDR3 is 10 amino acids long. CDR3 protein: CASTRTEAFF. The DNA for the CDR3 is TGTGCCAGCACCCGGACTGAAGCTTTCTTT. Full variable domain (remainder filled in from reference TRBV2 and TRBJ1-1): EPEVTQTPSHQVTQMGQEVILRCVPISNHLYFYWYRQILGQKVEFLVSFYNNEISEKSEIFDDQFSVERPDGSNFTLKIRSTKLEDSAMYFCASTRTEAFFGQGTRLTVV.

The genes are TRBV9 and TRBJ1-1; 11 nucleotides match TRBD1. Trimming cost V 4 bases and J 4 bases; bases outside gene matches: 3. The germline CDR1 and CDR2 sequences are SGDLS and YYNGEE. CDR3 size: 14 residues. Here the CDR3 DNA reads TGTGCCAGCAGCCGGACAGGGGGCGTCACTGAAGCTTTCTTT. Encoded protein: CASSRTGGVTEAFF.

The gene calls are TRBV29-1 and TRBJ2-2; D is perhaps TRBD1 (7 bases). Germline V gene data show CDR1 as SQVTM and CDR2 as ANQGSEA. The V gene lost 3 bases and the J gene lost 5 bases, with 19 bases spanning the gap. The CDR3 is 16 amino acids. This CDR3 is CSVEVSQGRRTGELFF. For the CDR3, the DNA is TGCAGCGTTGAGGTATCACAGGGGAGGCGGACCGGGGAGCTGTTTTTT.

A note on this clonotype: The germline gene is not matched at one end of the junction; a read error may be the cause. The CDR3 is CASSQEPGRRGRYTF. As DNA, the CDR3 is TGTGCCAGCAGCCAAGAGCCGGGGCGGAGGGGACGCTACACCTTC. The V call is TRBV4-1, the J call TRBJ1-2, with D perhaps TRBD1 (5 bases). Germline V gene sequence: CDR1 MGHRA, CDR2 YSYEKL. This CDR3 has 15 amino acids.

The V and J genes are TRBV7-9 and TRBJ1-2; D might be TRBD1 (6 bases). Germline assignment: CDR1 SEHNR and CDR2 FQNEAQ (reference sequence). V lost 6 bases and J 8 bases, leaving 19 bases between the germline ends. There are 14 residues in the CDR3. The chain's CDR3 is CASSSGTRLGGYTF. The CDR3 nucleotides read TGTGCCAGCAGTTCCGGGACAAGGCTAGGAGGCTACACCTTC.

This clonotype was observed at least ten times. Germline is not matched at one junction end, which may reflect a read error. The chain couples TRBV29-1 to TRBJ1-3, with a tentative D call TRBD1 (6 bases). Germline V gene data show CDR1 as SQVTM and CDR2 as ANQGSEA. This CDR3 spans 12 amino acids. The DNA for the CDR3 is TGCAGCGTGGAAGGACAGGGAAACACCATATATTTT. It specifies CSVEGQGNTIYF.

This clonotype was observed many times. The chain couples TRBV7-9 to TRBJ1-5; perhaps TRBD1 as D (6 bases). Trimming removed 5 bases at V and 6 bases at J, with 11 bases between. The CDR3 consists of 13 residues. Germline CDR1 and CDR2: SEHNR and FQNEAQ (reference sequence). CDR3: CASSPQGGQPQHF. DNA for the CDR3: TGTGCCAGCAGCCCACAGGGAGGTCAGCCCCAGCATTTT.

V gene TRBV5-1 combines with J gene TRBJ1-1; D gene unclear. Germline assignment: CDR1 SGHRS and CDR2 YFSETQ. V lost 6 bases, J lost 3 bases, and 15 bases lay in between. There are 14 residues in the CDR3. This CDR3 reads CASKGSSADTEAFF. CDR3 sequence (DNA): TGCGCCAGCAAGGGCAGTTCAGCCGACACTGAAGCTTTCTTT.

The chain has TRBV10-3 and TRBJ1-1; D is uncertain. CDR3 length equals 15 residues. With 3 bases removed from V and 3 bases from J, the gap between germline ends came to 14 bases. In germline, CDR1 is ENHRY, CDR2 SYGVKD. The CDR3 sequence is CAISDKGYGYTEAFF. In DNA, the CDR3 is TGTGCCATCAGTGACAAAGGCTATGGCTACACTGAAGCTTTCTTT.

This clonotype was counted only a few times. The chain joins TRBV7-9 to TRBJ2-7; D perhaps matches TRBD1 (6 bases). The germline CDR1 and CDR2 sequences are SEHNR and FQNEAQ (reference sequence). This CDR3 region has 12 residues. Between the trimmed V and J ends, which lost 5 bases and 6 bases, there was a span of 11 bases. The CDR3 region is CASSTQGGEQYF. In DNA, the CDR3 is TGTGCCAGCAGCACACAGGGTGGCGAGCAGTACTTC.

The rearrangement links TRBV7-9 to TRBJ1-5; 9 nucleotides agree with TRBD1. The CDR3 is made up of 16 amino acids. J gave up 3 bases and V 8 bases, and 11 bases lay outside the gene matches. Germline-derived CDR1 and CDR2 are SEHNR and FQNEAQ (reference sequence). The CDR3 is CASSPGTGWTNQPQHF. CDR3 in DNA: TGTGCCAGCTCACCGGGGACAGGGTGGACCAATCAGCCCCAGCATTTT.

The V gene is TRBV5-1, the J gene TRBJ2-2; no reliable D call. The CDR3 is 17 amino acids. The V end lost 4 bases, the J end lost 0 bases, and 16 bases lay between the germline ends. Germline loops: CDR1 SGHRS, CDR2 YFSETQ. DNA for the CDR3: TGCGCCAGCAGCCCAACTACAAGTTCCCCGAACACCGGGGAGCTGTTTTTT. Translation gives CASSPTTSSPNTGELFF.

CDR3 DNA sequence: TGTGCCAGCAGTCCCAGCGGGACTATCGAGCAGTACTTC. Residues: CASSPSGTIEQYF. The chain recombines TRBV25-1 with TRBJ2-7; 7 bases agree with TRBD2. J gave up 6 bases and V 5 bases, and 7 bases lay outside the gene matches. There are 13 residues in the CDR3. The germline V gene encodes CDR1 MGHDK and CDR2 SYGVNS.

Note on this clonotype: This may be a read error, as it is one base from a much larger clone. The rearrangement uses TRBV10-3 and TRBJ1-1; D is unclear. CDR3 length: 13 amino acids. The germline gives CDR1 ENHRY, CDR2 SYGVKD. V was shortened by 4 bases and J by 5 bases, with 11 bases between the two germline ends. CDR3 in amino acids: CAISAGEPTEAFF. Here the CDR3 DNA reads TGTGCCATCAGTGCTGGAGAGCCGACTGAAGCTTTCTTT.

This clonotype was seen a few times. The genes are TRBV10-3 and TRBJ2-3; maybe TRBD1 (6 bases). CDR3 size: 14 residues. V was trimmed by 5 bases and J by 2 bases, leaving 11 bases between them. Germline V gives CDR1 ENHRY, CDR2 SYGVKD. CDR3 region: CAISSQGATDTQYF. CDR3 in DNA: TGTGCCATCAGTTCACAGGGTGCCACAGATACGCAGTATTTT.